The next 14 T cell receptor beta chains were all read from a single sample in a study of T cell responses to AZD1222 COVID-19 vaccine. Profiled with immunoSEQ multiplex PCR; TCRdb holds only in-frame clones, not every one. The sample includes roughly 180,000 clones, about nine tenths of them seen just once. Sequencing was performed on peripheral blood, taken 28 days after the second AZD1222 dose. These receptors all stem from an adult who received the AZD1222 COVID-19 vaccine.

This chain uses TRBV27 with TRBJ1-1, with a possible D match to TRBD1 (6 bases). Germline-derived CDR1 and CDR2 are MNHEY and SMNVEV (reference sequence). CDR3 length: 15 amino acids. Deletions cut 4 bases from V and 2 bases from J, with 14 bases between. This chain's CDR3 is CASSSGGTSNTEAFF. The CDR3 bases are TGTGCCAGCAGTTCCGGCGGGACAAGCAACACTGAAGCTTTCTTT.

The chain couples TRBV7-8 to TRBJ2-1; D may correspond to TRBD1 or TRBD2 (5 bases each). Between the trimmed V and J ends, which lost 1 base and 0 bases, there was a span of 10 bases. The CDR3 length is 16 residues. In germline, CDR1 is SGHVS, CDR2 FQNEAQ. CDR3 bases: TGTGCCAGCAGCTTAGAGGGACGCACCTCCTACAATGAGCAGTTCTTC. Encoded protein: CASSLEGRTSYNEQFF.

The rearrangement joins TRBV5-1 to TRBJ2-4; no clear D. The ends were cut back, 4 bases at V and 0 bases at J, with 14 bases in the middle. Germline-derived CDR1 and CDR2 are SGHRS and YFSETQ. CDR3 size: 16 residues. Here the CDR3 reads CASSPVEPLAKNIQYF. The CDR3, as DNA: TGCGCCAGCAGCCCGGTTGAACCGCTAGCCAAAAACATTCAGTACTTC.

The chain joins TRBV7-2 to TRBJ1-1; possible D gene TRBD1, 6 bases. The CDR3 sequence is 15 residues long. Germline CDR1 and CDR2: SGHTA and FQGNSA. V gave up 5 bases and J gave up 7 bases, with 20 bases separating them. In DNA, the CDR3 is TGTGCCAGCAGCCTCCTGGGAGGAGGGGGAATTGAAGCTTTCTTT. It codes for CASSLLGGGGIEAFF.

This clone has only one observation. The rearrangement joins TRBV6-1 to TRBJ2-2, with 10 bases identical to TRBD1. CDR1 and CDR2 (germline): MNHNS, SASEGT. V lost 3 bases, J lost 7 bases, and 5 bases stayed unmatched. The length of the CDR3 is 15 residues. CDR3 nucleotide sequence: TGTGCCAGCAGTGACCGGGACAGGGGTGTCGGGGAGCTGTTTTTT. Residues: CASSDRDRGVGELFF.

The CDR3 is CASTRDRGLTGELFF. The CDR3 DNA follows: TGTGCCAGCACCAGGGACAGGGGGTTAACCGGGGAGCTGTTTTTT. The J gene is TRBJ2-2, the V gene TRBV6-5; 11 bases are a match to TRBD1. Germline-derived CDR1 and CDR2 are MNHEY and SVGAGI. The CDR3 consists of 15 residues. The V and J ends lost 7 bases and 5 bases, in that order; junction bases with no gene match: 6.

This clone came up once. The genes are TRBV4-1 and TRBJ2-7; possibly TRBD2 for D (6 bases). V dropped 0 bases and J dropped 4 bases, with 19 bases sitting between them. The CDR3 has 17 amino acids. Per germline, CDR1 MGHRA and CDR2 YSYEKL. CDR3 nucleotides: TGCGCCAGCAGCCAAGATGCATGGGGACTTTCCCCATACGAGCAGTACTTC. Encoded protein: CASSQDAWGLSPYEQYF.

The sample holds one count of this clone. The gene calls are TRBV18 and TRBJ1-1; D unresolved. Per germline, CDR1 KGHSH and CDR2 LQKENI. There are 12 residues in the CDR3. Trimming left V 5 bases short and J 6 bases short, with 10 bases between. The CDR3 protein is CASSARAAEAFF. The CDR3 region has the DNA TGTGCCAGCTCAGCACGGGCAGCTGAAGCTTTCTTT.

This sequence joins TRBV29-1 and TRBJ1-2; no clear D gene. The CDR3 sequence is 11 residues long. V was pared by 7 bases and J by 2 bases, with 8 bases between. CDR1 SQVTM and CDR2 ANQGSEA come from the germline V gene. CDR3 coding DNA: TGCAGCGGGAGGGTGAACTATGGCTACACCTTC. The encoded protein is CSGRVNYGYTF. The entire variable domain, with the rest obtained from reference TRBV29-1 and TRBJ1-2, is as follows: SAVISQKPSRDICQRGTSLTIQCQVDSQVTMMFWYRQQPGQSLTLIATANQGSEATYESGFVIDKFPISRPNLTFSTLTVSNMSPEDSSIYLCSGRVNYGYTFGSGTRLTVV.

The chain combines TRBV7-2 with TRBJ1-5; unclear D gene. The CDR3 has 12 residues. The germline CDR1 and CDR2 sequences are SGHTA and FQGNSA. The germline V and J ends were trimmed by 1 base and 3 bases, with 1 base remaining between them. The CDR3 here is CASSLVNQPQHF. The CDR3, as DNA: TGTGCCAGCAGCTTAGTCAATCAGCCCCAGCATTTT.

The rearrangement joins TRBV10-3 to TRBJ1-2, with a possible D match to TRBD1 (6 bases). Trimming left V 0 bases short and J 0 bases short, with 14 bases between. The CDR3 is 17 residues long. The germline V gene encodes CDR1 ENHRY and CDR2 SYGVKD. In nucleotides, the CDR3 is TGTGCCATCAGTGAGTCTAACCGGGGGGCCACTAACTATGGCTACACCTTC. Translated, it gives CAISESNRGATNYGYTF.

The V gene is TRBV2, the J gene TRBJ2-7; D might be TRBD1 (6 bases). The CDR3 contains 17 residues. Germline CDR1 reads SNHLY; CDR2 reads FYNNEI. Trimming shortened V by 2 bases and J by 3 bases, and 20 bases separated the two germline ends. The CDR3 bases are TGTGCCAGCAGTGAATTCCATGACAGGCTCACATTCTACGAGCAGTACTTC. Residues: CASSEFHDRLTFYEQYF.

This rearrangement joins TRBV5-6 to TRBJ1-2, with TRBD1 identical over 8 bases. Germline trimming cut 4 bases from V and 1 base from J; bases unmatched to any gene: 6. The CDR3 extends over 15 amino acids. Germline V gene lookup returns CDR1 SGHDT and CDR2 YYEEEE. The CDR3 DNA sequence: TGTGCCAGCAGCCTTGGACAGGGCCGTAACTATGGCTACACCTTC. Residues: CASSLGQGRNYGYTF.

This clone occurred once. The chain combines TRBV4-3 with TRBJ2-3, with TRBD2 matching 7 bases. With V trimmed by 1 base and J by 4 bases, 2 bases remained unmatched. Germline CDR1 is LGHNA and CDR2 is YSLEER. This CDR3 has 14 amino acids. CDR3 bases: TGCGCCAGCAGCCAAGGACTAGCCTCAGATACGCAGTATTTT. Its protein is CASSQGLASDTQYF.